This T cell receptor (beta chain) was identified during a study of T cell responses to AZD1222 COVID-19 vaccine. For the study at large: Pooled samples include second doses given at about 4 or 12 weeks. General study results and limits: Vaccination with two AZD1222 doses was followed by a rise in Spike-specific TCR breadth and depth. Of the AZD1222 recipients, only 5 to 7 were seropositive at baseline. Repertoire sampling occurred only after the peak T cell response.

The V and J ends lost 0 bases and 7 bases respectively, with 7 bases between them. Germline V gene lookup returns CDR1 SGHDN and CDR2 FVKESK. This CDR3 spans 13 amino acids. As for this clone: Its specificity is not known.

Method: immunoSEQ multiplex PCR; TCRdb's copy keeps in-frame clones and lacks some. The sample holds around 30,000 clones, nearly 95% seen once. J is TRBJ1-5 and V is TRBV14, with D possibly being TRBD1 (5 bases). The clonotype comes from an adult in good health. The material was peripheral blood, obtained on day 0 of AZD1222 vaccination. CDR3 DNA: TGTGCCAGCAGCCAAGATGGGACGCAGCCCCAGCATTTT. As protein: CASSQDGTQPQHF.